The rows below give T cell receptor beta chains drawn from one sample of a study of T cells in Graves' hyperthyroidism and ophthalmopathy. TCRdb fed the multiplex PCR reads into MiXCR, producing one record per CDR3 protein. The sample has 400,000 to 500,000 distinct CDR3 sequences; 13% to 15% are singletons. Sequencing used blood. These receptors originate from a woman between 18 and 29 years old with Graves' hyperthyroidism. The CDR3 runs from the conserved cysteine through the conserved F or W. Each record gives: V gene, J gene, CDR3 protein.

v_gene: TRBV6-1; j_gene: TRBJ2-3; CDR3aa: CASSNSGRADTQYF
v_gene: TRBV29-1; j_gene: TRBJ1-1; CDR3aa: CNVAVATAGTEAFF
v_gene: TRBV19; j_gene: TRBJ2-7; CDR3aa: CASSIQGQGAYEQYF
v_gene: TRBV19; j_gene: TRBJ2-1; CDR3aa: CASSPRPPPAYNEQFF
v_gene: TRBV20-1; j_gene: TRBJ1-2; CDR3aa: CSAQDGGTGRMGYGYTF
v_gene: TRBV6-1; j_gene: TRBJ1-2; CDR3aa: CASSNQGPYGYTF
v_gene: TRBV20-1; j_gene: TRBJ2-2; CDR3aa: CSARGTSGVTGELFF
v_gene: TRBV4-1; j_gene: TRBJ2-3; CDR3aa: CASSQENLAGSTDTQYF
v_gene: TRBV7-8; j_gene: TRBJ2-1; CDR3aa: CASSLVTGVGYNEQFF
v_gene: TRBV11-2; j_gene: TRBJ2-2; CDR3aa: CASSQGLTTGELFF
v_gene: TRBV2; j_gene: TRBJ1-4; CDR3aa: CASRVETGANEKLFF
v_gene: TRBV24-1; j_gene: TRBJ2-1; CDR3aa: CATRGTSGGDEQFF
v_gene: TRBV12-3/TRBV12-4; j_gene: TRBJ1-4; CDR3aa: CASSLGAAEKLFF
v_gene: TRBV27; j_gene: TRBJ2-7; CDR3aa: CASRIGQLSTYEQYF
v_gene: TRBV12-3/TRBV12-4; j_gene: TRBJ1-2; CDR3aa: CASDRAVDYGYTF
v_gene: TRBV6-1; j_gene: TRBJ2-5; CDR3aa: CASSTGRQETQYF
v_gene: TRBV9; j_gene: TRBJ1-4; CDR3aa: CASSASVREKLFF
v_gene: TRBV18; j_gene: TRBJ2-5; CDR3aa: CASSLGPRRLETQYF
v_gene: TRBV11-2; j_gene: TRBJ2-3; CDR3aa: CASSRGTLSSTDTQYF
v_gene: TRBV28; j_gene: TRBJ2-3; CDR3aa: CASSDPTGTDTQYF
v_gene: TRBV2; j_gene: TRBJ1-2; CDR3aa: CASSATGNYGYTF
v_gene: TRBV4-1; j_gene: TRBJ2-1; CDR3aa: CASSAQRGGNEQFF
v_gene: TRBV12-3/TRBV12-4; j_gene: TRBJ2-4; CDR3aa: CASSSHGLGWNIQYF
v_gene: TRBV9; j_gene: TRBJ1-6; CDR3aa: CASSVEGRPNSPLHF
v_gene: TRBV20-1; j_gene: TRBJ2-2; CDR3aa: CSAPGFGGGTSGELFF
v_gene: TRBV5-1; j_gene: TRBJ1-1; CDR3aa: CASSLEPKGDAFF
v_gene: TRBV20-1; j_gene: TRBJ1-1; CDR3aa: CSARGRDTEAFF